This TCR beta chain was recorded in a study of blood T cell repertoires in COVID-19 (dated by TCRdb to about 2020). A note on the overall study: Samples from collaborators originated in the United States, Italy and Spain and spanned both the acute and convalescent phases of COVID-19. The prospective study material was composed of cDNA or gDNA derived from T cells, B-cell-depleted T cells, or PBMCs. Subjects who had been exposed to COVID-19, were actively infected with it, or had recovered from it provided the deeply sampled blood TCRbeta repertoires that made up the dataset. The repertoires were released in a freely available public database meant as a resource for research on the immune response to SARS-CoV-2. The samples were drawn from the first 160 participants of the ongoing ImmuneRACE study and from 1,254 subjects provided by 6 global collaborators. The sample metadata nearly always contained a de-identified subject ID, COVID-19 status, age in years and sex. Where available, HLA class I and class II types were taken from metadata supplied by the sample provider and were not determined by assay-based typing.

The research as a whole found: The amount of clinical and demographic metadata varied by source and participant and was provided uncurated.

Whole blood was collected in K2EDTA tubes by collaborating institutions according to the institutions' own protocols. For TCRbeta analysis, collaborator samples were shipped as frozen whole blood, as isolated PBMCs, or as DNA extracted from either sample type. The immunoSEQ Assay, a bias-controlled multiplex PCR, was used to amplify TCRbeta CDR3 regions from genomic DNA. The study's own analysis went as follows. The number of nucleated cells in each sample was estimated by amplification of reference gene primers within the assay. Sequence reads were collapsed and filtered to measure the absolute abundance of every unique TCRbeta CDR3 rearrangement. For each sample, productive Simpson clonality was calculated as the square root of Simpson's diversity index across productive rearrangements. TCRdb obtained this table from immuneACCESS and retained in-frame rearrangements with V and J assigned. These tables miss some clones; where compared with another copy, unresolved V genes account for less than half of the shortfall, and the remainder is unexplained. V and J calls and clone size are copied from that table; D and trimming were computed from the DNA. The sample table records around 200,000 clones; roughly 80% of these occur just once. The ten biggest clones cover roughly 2.6% of the sample.

With respect to this clone: There is no known antigen for this receptor. Base qualities are not at hand, and no much larger clone is one base apart.

The CDR3 spans 13 residues, from the cysteine through the phenylalanine. Of all the DNA, just the CDR3 is kept, 39 bases in frame from base 1. Between the V and J ends, shortened by 6 bases and 0 bases respectively, the junction contains 8 bases. Sequencing input: peripheral blood. The receptor comes from a human donor with acute or convalescent COVID-19. The donor label of this sample is uncertain. The sequence joins TRBV12-3 or TRBV12-4 to TRBJ1-1; the D region possibly corresponds to TRBD1 (5 bases align). The base sequence is TGTGCCAGCAGGGGACTCCTGAACACTGAAGCTTTCTTT. Its protein product is CASRGLLNTEAFF.